Sequencing of this T cell receptor (beta chain) was carried out in a study of blood T cell repertoires in COVID-19. This CDR3 region has 16 residues. Deletions cut 3 bases from V and 4 bases from J, with 20 bases between. CDR1 and CDR2 from the germline V gene are SGHDT and YYEEEE. TCRdb's copy holds only in-frame clones and misses some; the assay was immunoSEQ multiplex PCR. The sample records a few hundred thousand clones, 86% being singletons. This chain uses TRBV5-6 with TRBJ2-7; perhaps TRBD1 as D (6 bases). The sample comprised PBMCs or T cells enriched from blood (not recorded which). The sequence derives from a woman in her fifties or sixties in a cohort exposed to, infected with or recovered from COVID-19 (not recorded which). The CDR3 bases are TGTGCCAGCAGCTGGAGAGTCGGCTCAGGGGTTTACGAGCAGTACTTC. Protein product: CASSWRVGSGVYEQYF.